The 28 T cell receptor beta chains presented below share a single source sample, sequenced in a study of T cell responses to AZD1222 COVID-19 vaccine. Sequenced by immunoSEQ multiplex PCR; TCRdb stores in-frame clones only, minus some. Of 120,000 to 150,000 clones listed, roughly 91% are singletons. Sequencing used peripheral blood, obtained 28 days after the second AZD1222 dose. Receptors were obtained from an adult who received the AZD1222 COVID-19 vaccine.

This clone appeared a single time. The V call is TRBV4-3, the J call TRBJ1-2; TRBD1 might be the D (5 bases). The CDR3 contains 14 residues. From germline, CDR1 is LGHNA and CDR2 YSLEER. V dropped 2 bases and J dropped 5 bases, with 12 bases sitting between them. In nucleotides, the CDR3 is TGCGCCAGCAGCCAACTTCAGGGAGAGTATGGCTACACCTTC. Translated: CASSQLQGEYGYTF.

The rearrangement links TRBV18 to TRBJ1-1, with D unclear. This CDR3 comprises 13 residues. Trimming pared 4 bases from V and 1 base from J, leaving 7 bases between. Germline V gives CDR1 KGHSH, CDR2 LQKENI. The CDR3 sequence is CASSQETNTEAFF. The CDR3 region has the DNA TGTGCCAGCTCACAAGAAACGAACACTGAAGCTTTCTTT. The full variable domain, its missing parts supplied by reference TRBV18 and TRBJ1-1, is NAGVMQNPRHLVRRRGQEARLRCSPMKGHSHVYWYRQLPEEGLKFMVYLQKENIIDESGMPKERFSAEFPKEGPSILRIQQVVRGDSAAYFCASSQETNTEAFFGQGTRLTVV.

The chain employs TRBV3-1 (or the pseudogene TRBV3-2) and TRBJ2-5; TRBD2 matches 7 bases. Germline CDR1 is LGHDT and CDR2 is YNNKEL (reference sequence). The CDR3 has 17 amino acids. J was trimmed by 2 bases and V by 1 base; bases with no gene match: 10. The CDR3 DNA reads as TGTGCCAGCAGCCAAGGGACGGACGGGGGGAATCAAGAGACCCAGTACTTC. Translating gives CASSQGTDGGNQETQYF.

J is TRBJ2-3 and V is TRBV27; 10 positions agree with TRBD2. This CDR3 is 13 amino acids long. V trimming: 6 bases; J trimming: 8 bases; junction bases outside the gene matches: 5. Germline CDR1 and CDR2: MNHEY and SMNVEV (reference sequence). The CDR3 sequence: CASRLAGEITQYF. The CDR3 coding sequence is TGTGCCAGCAGGCTAGCGGGAGAAATTACGCAGTATTTT.

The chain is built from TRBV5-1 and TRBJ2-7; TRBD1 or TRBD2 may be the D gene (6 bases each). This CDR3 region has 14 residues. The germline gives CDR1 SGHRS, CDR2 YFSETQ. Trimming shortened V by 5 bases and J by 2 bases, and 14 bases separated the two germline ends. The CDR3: CASRQQGGTYEQYF. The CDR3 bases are TGCGCCAGCAGGCAACAGGGAGGAACCTACGAGCAGTACTTC.

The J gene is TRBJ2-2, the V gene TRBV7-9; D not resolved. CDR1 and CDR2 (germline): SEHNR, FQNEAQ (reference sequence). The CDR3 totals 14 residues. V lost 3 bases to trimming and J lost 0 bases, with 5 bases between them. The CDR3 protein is CASSFNTNTGELFF. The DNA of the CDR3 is TGTGCCAGCAGCTTTAATACGAACACCGGGGAGCTGTTTTTT.

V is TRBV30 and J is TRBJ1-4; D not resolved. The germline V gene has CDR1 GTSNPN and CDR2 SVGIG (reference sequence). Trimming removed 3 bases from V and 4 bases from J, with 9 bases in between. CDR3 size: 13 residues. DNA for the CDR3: TGTGCCTGGAGGGGTCAGGTTAATGAAAAACTGTTTTTT. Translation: CAWRGQVNEKLFF. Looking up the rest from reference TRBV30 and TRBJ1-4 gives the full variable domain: SQTIHQWPATLVQPVGSPLSLECTVEGTSNPNLYWYRQAAGRGLQLLFYSVGIGQISSEVPQNLSASRPQDRQFILSSKKLLLSDSGFYLCAWRGQVNEKLFFGSGTQLSVL.

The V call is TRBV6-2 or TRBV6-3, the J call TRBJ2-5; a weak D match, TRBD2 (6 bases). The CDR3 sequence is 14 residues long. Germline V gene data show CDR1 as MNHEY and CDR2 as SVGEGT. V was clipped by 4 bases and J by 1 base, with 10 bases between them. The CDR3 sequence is CASSLSGPQETQYF. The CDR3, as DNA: TGTGCCAGCAGTTTGAGCGGGCCCCAAGAGACCCAGTACTTC.

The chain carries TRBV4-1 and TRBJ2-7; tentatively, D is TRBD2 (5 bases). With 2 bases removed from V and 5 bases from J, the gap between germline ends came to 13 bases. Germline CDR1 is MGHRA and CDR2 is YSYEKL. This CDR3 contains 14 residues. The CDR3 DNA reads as TGCGCCAGCAGCCAACCCGGGATAACCCACGAGCAGTACTTC. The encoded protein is CASSQPGITHEQYF.

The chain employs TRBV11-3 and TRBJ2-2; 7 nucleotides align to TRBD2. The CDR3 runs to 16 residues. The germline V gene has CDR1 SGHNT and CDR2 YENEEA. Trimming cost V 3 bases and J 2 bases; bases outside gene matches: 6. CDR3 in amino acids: CASSLGGSGNTGELFF. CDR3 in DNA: TGTGCCAGCAGCTTGGGAGGGTCGGGAAACACCGGGGAGCTGTTTTTT.

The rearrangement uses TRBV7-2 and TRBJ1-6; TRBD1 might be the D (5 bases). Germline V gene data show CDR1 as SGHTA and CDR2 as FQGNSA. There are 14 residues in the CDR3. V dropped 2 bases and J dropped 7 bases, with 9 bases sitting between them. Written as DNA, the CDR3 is TGTGCCAGCAGCTTATTACAGGTGAATTCACCCCTCCACTTT. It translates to CASSLLQVNSPLHF.

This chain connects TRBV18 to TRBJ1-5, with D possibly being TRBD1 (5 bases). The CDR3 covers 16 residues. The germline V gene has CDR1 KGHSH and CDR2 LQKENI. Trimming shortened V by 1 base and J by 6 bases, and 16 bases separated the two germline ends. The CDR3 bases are TGTGCCAGCTCACCACGAGGAGTCAGGGCGGTTCAGCCCCAGCATTTT. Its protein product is CASSPRGVRAVQPQHF. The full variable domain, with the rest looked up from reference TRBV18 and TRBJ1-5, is NAGVMQNPRHLVRRRGQEARLRCSPMKGHSHVYWYRQLPEEGLKFMVYLQKENIIDESGMPKERFSAEFPKEGPSILRIQQVVRGDSAAYFCASSPRGVRAVQPQHFGDGTRLSIL.

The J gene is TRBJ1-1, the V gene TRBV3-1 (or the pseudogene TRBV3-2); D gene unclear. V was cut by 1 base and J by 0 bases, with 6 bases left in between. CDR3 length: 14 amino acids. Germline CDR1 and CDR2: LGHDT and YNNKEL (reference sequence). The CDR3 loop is CASSQGRMNTEAFF. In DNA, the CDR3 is TGTGCCAGCAGCCAAGGACGGATGAACACTGAAGCTTTCTTT.

The CDR3 DNA reads TGCGCCAGCAGCTTTGGGATGGGGCGGGACGACACTCGGCAGTTCTTC. It yields the protein CASSFGMGRDDTRQFF. The V call is TRBV5-1, the J call TRBJ2-1, with D perhaps TRBD2 (6 bases). This CDR3 is built from 16 residues. The germline V gene encodes CDR1 SGHRS and CDR2 YFSETQ. The germline V and J ends were trimmed by 2 bases and 12 bases, with 24 bases remaining between them.

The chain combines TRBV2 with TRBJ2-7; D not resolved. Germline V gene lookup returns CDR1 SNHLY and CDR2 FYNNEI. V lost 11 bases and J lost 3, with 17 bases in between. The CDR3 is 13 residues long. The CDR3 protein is CASQSVAFYEQYF. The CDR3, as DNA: TGTGCCTCTCAATCGGTGGCGTTCTACGAGCAGTACTTC.

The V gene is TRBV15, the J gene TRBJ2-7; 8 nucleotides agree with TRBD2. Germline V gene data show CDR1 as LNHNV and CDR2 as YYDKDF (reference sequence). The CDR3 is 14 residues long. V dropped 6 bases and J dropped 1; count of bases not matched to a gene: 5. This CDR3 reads CATRDSGTSYEQYF. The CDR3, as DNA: TGTGCCACCAGGGATAGCGGGACTTCCTACGAGCAGTACTTC.

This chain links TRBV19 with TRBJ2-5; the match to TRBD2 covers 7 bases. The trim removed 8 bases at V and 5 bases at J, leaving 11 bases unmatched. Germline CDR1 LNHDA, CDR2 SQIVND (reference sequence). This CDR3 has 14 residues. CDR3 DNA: TGTGCCAGTTTTACGCGCGGGAGTTCGGAGACCCAGTACTTC. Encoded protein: CASFTRGSSETQYF.

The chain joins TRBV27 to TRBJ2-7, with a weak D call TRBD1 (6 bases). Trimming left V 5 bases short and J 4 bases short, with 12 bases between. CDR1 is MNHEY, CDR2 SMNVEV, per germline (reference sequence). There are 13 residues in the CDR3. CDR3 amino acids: CASSAGTRYEQYF. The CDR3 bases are TGTGCCAGCAGTGCCGGGACAAGGTACGAGCAGTACTTC.

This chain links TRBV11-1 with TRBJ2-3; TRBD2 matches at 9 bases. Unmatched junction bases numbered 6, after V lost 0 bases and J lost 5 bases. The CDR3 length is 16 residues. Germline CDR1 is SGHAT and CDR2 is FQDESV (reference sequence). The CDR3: CASSLATAGGQDTQYF. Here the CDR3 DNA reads TGTGCCAGCAGCTTAGCCACTGCGGGGGGGCAAGATACGCAGTATTTT.

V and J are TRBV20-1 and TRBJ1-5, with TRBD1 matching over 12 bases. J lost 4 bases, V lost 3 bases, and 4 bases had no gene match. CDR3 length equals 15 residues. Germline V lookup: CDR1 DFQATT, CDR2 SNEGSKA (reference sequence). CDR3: CSASGTGGFNQPQHF. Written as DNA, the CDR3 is TGCAGTGCTAGTGGGACAGGGGGCTTTAATCAGCCCCAGCATTTT.

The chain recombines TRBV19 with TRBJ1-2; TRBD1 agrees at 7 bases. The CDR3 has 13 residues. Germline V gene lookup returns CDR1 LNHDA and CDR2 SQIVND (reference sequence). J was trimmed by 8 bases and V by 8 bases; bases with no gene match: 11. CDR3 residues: CASRTGEGGGYTF. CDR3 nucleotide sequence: TGTGCCAGTCGCACAGGGGAAGGTGGCGGCTACACCTTC.

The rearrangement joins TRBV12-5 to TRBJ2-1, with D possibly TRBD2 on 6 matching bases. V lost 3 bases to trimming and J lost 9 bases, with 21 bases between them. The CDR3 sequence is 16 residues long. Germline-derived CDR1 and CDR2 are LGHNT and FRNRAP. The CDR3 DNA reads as TGTGCTAGTGGTTTCTCTCGGGGAGGAGGGGCGGGTGAGCAGTTCTTC. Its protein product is CASGFSRGGGAGEQFF. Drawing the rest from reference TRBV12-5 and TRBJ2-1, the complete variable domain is DARVTQTPRHKVTEMGQEVTMRCQPILGHNTVFWYRQTMMQGLELLAYFRNRAPLDDSGMPKDRFSAEMPDATLATLKIQPSEPRDSAVYFCASGFSRGGGAGEQFFGPGTRLTVL.

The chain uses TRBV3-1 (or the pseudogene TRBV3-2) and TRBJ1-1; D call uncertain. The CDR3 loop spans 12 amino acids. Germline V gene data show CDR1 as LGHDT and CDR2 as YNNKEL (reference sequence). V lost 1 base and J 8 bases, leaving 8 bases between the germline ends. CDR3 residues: CASSQGKAEAFF. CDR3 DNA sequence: TGTGCCAGCAGCCAAGGAAAAGCGGAAGCTTTCTTT.

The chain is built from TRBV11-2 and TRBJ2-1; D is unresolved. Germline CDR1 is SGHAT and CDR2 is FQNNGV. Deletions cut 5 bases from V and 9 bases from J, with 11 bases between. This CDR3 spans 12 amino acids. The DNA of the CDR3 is TGTGCCAGCAGCGCAACACGCGTTGAGCAGTTCTTC. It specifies CASSATRVEQFF. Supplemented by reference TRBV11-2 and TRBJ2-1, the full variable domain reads EAGVAQSPRYKIIEKRQSVAFWCNPISGHATLYWYQQILGQGPKLLIQFQNNGVVDDSQLPKDRFSAERLKGVDSTLKIQPAKLEDSAVYLCASSATRVEQFFGPGTRLTVL.

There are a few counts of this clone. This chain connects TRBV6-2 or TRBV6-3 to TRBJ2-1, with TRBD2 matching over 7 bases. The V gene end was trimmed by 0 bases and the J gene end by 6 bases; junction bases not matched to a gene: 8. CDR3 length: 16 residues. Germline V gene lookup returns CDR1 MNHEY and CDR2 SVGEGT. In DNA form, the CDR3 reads TGTGCCAGCAGTTACTCGGTCCTGGGGGGGGTCAATGAGCAGTTCTTC. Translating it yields CASSYSVLGGVNEQFF.

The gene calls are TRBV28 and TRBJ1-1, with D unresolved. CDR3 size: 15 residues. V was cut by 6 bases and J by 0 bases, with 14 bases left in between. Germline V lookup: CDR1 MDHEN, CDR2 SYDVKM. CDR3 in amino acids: CASRQPREMNTEAFF. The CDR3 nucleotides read TGTGCCAGCAGACAACCCCGGGAGATGAACACTGAAGCTTTCTTT.

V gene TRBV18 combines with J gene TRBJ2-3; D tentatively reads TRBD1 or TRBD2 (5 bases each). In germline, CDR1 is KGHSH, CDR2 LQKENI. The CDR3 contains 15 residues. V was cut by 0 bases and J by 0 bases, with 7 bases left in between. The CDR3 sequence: CASSPPGESTDTQYF. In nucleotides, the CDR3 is TGTGCCAGCTCACCACCGGGGGAGAGCACAGATACGCAGTATTTT.

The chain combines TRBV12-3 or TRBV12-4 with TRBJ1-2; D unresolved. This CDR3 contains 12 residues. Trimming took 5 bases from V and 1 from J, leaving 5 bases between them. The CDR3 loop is CASSADNYGYTF. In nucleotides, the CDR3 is TGTGCCAGCAGTGCTGATAACTATGGCTACACCTTC.